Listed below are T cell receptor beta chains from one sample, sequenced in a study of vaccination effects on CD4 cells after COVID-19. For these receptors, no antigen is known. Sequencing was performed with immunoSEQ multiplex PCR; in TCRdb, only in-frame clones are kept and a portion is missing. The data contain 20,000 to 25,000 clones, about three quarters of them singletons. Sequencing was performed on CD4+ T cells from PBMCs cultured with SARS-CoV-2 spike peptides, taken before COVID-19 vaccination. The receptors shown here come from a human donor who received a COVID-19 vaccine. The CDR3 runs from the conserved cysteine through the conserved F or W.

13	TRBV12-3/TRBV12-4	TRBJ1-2	CASSHRGIYGYTF
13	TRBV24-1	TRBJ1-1	CATSGPGVTEAFF
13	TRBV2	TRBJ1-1	CASSAGEGTEAFF
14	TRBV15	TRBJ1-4	CATTRDRGDEKLFF
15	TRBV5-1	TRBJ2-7	CASTLTEGQQREQYF
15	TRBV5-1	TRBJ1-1	CASRPGQGTNTEAFF
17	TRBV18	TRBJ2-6	CASSGLVLISGANVLTF
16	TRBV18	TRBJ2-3	CASSPSRRLGTDTQYF
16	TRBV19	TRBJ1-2	CASSINPGAINYGYTF
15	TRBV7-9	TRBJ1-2	CASSLSTYSSYGYTF
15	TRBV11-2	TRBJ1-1	CASSLGWGTNTEAFF
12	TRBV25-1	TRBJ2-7	CASSNYYYEQYF
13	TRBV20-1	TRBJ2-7	CSASPVADYEQYF
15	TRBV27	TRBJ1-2	CASRKHDVRDYGYTF
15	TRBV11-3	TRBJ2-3	CASSLGSGGKDTQYF
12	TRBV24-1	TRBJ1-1	CATSGGPTEAFF
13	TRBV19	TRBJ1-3	CASIPNLRNTIYF
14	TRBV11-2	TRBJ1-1	CASSLDRRGSEAFF
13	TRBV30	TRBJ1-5	CAWSVAGNQPQHF
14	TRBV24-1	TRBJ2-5	CATSESGAQETQYF
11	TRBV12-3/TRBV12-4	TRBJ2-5	CASSFEETQYF
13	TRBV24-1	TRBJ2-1	CATSDLSQVGQFF
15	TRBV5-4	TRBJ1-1	CASSPLAGVNTEAFF
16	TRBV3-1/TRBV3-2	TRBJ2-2	CASSHTRLAGAGELFF
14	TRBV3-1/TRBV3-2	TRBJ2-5	CASSQEGRGETQYF
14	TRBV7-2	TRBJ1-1	CASSLSGGLTEAFF
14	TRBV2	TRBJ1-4	CASRVQGSGEKLFF
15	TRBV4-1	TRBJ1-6	CASSQPTQGNSPLHF
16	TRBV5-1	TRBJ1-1	CASSPGQGTGNTEAFF
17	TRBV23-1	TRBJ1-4	CASSQSPQGSTNEKLFF
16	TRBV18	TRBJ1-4	CASSLQYRATNEKLFF
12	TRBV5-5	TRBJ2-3	CASSLHRDTQYF
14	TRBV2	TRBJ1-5	CASKTGVDNQPQHF
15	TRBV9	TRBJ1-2	CASSVVSSGVNGYTF
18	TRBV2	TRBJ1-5	CASSERLQGTGSNQPQHF
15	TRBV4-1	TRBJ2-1	CASSPPGLALNEQFF
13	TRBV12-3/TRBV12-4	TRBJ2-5	CASRPTEEETQYF
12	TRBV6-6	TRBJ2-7	CASSLQGHEQYF
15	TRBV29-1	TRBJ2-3	CSVLSSGSRADTQYF
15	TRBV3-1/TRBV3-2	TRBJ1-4	CASSQDITGMVKLFF
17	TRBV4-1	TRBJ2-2	CASSQDRATGNTGELFF
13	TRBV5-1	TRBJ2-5	CASSLAAFETQYF
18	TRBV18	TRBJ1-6	CASSYGQGISSYNSPLHF
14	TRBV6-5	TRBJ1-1	CASRSLVENTEAFF
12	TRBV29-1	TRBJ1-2	CSAYEPVEGYTF
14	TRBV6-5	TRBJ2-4	CASSQTGAKNIQYF
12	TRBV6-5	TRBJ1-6	CASVQQNSPLHF
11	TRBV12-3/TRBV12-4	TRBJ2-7	CASSFRGEQYF
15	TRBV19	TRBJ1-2	CASSTGDREVYGYTF
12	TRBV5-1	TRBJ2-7	CASSFSAYEQYF